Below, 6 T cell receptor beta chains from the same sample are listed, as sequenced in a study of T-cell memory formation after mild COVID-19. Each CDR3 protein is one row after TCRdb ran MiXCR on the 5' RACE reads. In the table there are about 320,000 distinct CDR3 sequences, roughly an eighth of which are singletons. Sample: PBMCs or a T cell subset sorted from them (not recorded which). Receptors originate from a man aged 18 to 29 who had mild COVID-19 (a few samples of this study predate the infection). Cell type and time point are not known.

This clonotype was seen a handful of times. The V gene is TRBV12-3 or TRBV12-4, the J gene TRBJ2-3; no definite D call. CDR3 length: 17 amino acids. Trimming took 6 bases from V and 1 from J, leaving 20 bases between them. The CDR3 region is CASSPKPQVLGTDTQYF. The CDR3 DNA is TGTGCCAGCAGCCCAAAGCCCCAGGTTCTTGGCACAGATACGCAGTATTTT.

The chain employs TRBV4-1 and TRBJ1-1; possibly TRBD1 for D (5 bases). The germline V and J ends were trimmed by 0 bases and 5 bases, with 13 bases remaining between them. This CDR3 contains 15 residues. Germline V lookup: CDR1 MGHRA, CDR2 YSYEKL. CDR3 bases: TGCGCCAGCAGCCAAGAATCAGGGTTGTTGACTGAAGCTTTCTTT. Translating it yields CASSQESGLLTEAFF.

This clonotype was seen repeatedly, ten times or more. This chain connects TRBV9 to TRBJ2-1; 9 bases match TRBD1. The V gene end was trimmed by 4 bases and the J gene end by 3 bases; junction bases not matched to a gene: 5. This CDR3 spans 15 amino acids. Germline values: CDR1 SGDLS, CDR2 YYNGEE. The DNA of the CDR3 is TGTGCCAGCAGCCAGGGACAGGGAGTCTACAATGAGCAGTTCTTC. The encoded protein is CASSQGQGVYNEQFF.

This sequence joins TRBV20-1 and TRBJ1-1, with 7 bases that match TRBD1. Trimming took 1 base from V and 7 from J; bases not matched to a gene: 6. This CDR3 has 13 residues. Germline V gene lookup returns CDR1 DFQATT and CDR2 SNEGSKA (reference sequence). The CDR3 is CSARGIDRVEAFF. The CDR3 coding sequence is TGCAGTGCTAGAGGGATCGACAGGGTTGAAGCTTTCTTT.

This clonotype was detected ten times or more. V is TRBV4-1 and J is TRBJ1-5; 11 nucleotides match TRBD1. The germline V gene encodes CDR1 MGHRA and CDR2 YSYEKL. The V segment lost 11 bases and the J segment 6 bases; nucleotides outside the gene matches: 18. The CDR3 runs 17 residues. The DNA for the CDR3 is TGCGCCCGCCTAGGGGGCCCGGGACAGGGGGTATTTCAGCCCCAGCATTTT. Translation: CARLGGPGQGVFQPQHF.

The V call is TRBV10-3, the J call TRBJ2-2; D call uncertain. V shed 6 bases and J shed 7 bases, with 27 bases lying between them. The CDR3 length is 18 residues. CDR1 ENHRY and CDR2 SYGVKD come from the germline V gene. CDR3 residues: CAISSWSQAPRRVGELFF. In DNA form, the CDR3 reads TGTGCCATCAGCTCGTGGTCGCAGGCCCCTCGGCGTGTCGGGGAGCTGTTTTTT.